Following are 29 T cell receptor beta chains from one sample sequenced in a study of T cell changes during pregnancy in multiple sclerosis. Some clones are missing from TCRdb's copy, which holds only in-frame ones; the method was immunoSEQ multiplex PCR. The data contain 75,000 to 95,000 clones, around 90% of them singletons. Sequenced material: peripheral blood, taken in the first trimester of pregnancy. The receptors come from a female donor with multiple sclerosis, enrolled in a pregnancy study.

The V gene is TRBV6-6, the J gene TRBJ2-1; 7 bases match TRBD2. CDR1 is MNHNY, CDR2 SVGAGI, per germline (reference sequence). This CDR3 spans 16 amino acids. V lost 6 bases, J lost 2 bases, and 10 bases stayed unmatched. The CDR3, as DNA: TGTGCCAGCAGCTCCGGGCGGCTAGCGGCCTACAATGAGCAGTTCTTC. This translates into CASSSGRLAAYNEQFF.

The genes are TRBV7-8 and TRBJ2-7; D is unresolved. This CDR3 is 14 amino acids long. Germline V gives CDR1 SGHVS, CDR2 FQNEAQ. V lost 1 base and J lost 3, with 10 bases in between. The CDR3, as DNA: TGTGCCAGCAGCTTAGGTCCGGGTCGCTACGAGCAGTACTTC. It specifies CASSLGPGRYEQYF.

The rearrangement uses TRBV7-8 and TRBJ2-5; TRBD2 matches 10 bases. The CDR3 is 15 residues long. Germline trimming cut 5 bases from V and 5 bases from J; bases unmatched to any gene: 8. Germline V gene sequence: CDR1 SGHVS, CDR2 FQNEAQ. The CDR3 is CASSPETSGLETQYF. DNA of the CDR3: TGTGCCAGCAGCCCCGAGACTAGCGGGCTTGAGACCCAGTACTTC.

V is TRBV5-1 and J is TRBJ2-7; 10 bases are shared with TRBD1. Germline lookup yields CDR1 SGHRS and CDR2 YFSETQ. The J segment lost 1 base and the V segment lost 4 bases, leaving 8 bases of the junction unmatched. This CDR3 region has 16 residues. The CDR3 DNA sequence: TGCGCCAGCAGCCCGAGACAGGGGGCGTCGTCCTACGAGCAGTACTTC. Residues: CASSPRQGASSYEQYF.

The chain employs TRBV9 and TRBJ1-1; no clear D gene. V shed 3 bases and J shed 2 bases, with 8 bases lying between them. Germline V CDR1 and CDR2: SGDLS, YYNGEE. The CDR3 runs to 13 residues. Here the CDR3 reads CASSGLVNTEAFF. For the CDR3, the DNA is TGTGCCAGCAGCGGCCTAGTAAACACTGAAGCTTTCTTT.

The V and J genes are TRBV7-2 and TRBJ1-1; TRBD1 matches 8 bases. V lost 1 base to trimming and J lost 1 base; unmatched junction nucleotides: 5. Germline V CDR1 and CDR2: SGHTA, FQGNSA. There are 16 residues in the CDR3. This CDR3 is CASSLGTGTRNTEAFF. The CDR3 DNA follows: TGTGCCAGCAGCTTAGGGACAGGGACGCGGAACACTGAAGCTTTCTTT.

This clone was detected only once. The CDR3 region has the DNA TGCGCCAGCAGCCGAGCTCTTAGCGAGCCCTTGCTAGAGCAGTACTTC. Translated, it gives CASSRALSEPLLEQYF. This chain joins TRBV4-1 and TRBJ2-7; TRBD2 is a possible D gene (5 bases). The germline V and J ends were trimmed by 4 bases and 7 bases, with 23 bases remaining between them. The CDR3 has 16 amino acids. In germline, CDR1 is MGHRA, CDR2 YSYEKL.

The genes are TRBV6-5 and TRBJ1-2; D might be TRBD1 (5 bases). CDR3 length equals 14 residues. CDR1 MNHEY and CDR2 SVGAGI come from the germline V gene. V lost 0 bases, J lost 2 bases, and 7 bases lay in between. The CDR3 DNA reads as TGTGCCAGCAGTTACTCGACAGAAAACTATGGCTACACCTTC. It encodes CASSYSTENYGYTF.

The rearrangement links TRBV9 to TRBJ2-1; D possibly corresponds to TRBD2 (5 bases). This CDR3 is built from 15 residues. Germline V CDR1 and CDR2: SGDLS, YYNGEE. The ends were cut back, 2 bases at V and 8 bases at J, with 17 bases in the middle. In DNA, the CDR3 is TGTGCCAGCAGCGTGTCAGGTAACCTCGGGGATGAGCAGTTCTTC. It is translated as CASSVSGNLGDEQFF. Supplemented by reference TRBV9 and TRBJ2-1, the full variable domain reads DSGVTQTPKHLITATGQRVTLRCSPRSGDLSVYWYQQSLDQGLQFLIQYYNGEERAKGNILERFSAQQFPDLHSELNLSSLELGDSALYFCASSVSGNLGDEQFFGPGTRLTVL.

The genes are TRBV5-4 and TRBJ2-7; possibly TRBD2 for D (7 bases). The CDR3 loop spans 19 amino acids. Germline assignment: CDR1 SGHNT and CDR2 YYREEE (reference sequence). V lost 4 bases, J lost 2 bases, and 28 bases lay in between. The CDR3 protein is CASSRLEVQGGSQPYEQYF. The CDR3 coding sequence is TGTGCCAGCAGCCGCTTGGAGGTACAGGGCGGGAGTCAACCCTACGAGCAGTACTTC.

The chain recombines TRBV15 with TRBJ2-1, with 9 nucleotides matching TRBD2. After removal of 1 base from V and 5 bases from J, the junction contained 15 bases not matched to a gene. Germline assignment: CDR1 LNHNV and CDR2 YYDKDF (reference sequence). The CDR3 spans 19 residues. CDR3 region: CATSRASGRRARRNNEQFF. The DNA of the CDR3 is TGTGCCACCAGCAGAGCCAGCGGGAGGAGAGCCAGGCGAAACAATGAGCAGTTCTTC.

The chain couples TRBV27 to TRBJ1-1; no firm D call. The CDR3 extends over 13 amino acids. Trimming removed 11 bases at V and 1 base at J, with 14 bases between. The V gene's germline CDR1 is MNHEY and CDR2 SMNVEV (reference sequence). The CDR3 region has the DNA TGTGCCTCTCAGATAGGAGGGAACACTGAAGCTTTCTTT. Translated: CASQIGGNTEAFF.

V and J are TRBV7-8 and TRBJ2-1, with 7 bases fitting TRBD2. Trimming cost V 5 bases and J 8 bases; bases outside gene matches: 9. The CDR3 totals 14 residues. Germline CDR1 reads SGHVS; CDR2 reads FQNEAQ. CDR3 in amino acids: CASSPRPRGDEQFF. The DNA of the CDR3 is TGTGCCAGCAGCCCTCGACCCCGGGGGGATGAGCAGTTCTTC. The whole variable domain, filled in from reference TRBV7-8 and TRBJ2-1, reads GAGVSQSPRYKVAKRGQDVALRCDPISGHVSLFWYQQALGQGPEFLTYFQNEAQLDKSGLPSDRFFAERPEGSVSTLKIQRTQQEDSAVYLCASSPRPRGDEQFFGPGTRLTVL.

This rearrangement joins TRBV5-8 to TRBJ1-2, with unresolved D. CDR1 SGHTS and CDR2 YDEGEE come from the germline V gene. With 0 bases removed from V and 4 bases from J, the gap between germline ends came to 13 bases. The CDR3 extends over 15 amino acids. CDR3 region: CASSLDGRLAYGYTF. CDR3 bases: TGTGCCAGCAGCTTGGATGGGCGTCTTGCCTATGGCTACACCTTC. Full variable domain (outside the CDR3, taken from reference TRBV5-8 and TRBJ1-2): EAGVTQSPTHLIKTRGQQATLRCSPISGHTSVYWYQQALGLGLQFLLWYDEGEERNRGNFPPRFSGRQFPNYSSELNVNALELEDSALYLCASSLDGRLAYGYTFGSGTRLTVV.

The chain recombines TRBV28 with TRBJ2-7; 10 nucleotides agree with TRBD2. The V gene's germline CDR1 is MDHEN and CDR2 SYDVKM. This CDR3 has 15 amino acids. The V segment lost 7 bases and the J segment 4 bases; nucleotides outside the gene matches: 10. CDR3 residues: CASNPSGSLAYEQYF. CDR3 sequence (DNA): TGTGCCAGCAACCCTAGCGGGAGCTTAGCATACGAGCAGTACTTC.

In DNA, the CDR3 is TGTGCCAGCAGCTTAGTAACTAGCGGGAGGCACAATGAGCAGTTCTTC. Protein: CASSLVTSGRHNEQFF. V gene TRBV7-9 combines with J gene TRBJ2-1; 12 positions agree with TRBD2. J was trimmed by 5 bases and V by 1 base; bases with no gene match: 3. CDR1 is SEHNR and CDR2 is FQNEAQ in the germline V gene (reference sequence). The CDR3 totals 16 residues.

The chain couples TRBV28 to TRBJ2-2, with 12 bases that match TRBD2. Germline CDR1 MDHEN, CDR2 SYDVKM. This CDR3 region has 15 residues. J gave up 3 bases and V 5 bases, and 1 base lay outside the gene matches. The CDR3 here is CASSGTSGYTGELFF. In DNA form, the CDR3 reads TGTGCCAGCAGTGGGACTAGCGGGTACACCGGGGAGCTGTTTTTT.

In the case of this clone: The junction differs from germline at one of its ends, possibly a read error. CDR3 amino acids: CASSSQWGTGTQYF. The DNA of the CDR3 is TGTGCCAGCAGCTCGCAATGGGGGACAGGTACGCAGTATTTT. V is TRBV7-2 and J is TRBJ2-3; 8 nucleotides match TRBD1. The CDR3 is 14 residues long. Germline loops: CDR1 SGHTA, CDR2 FQGNSA.

The genes are TRBV5-1 and TRBJ1-3; 11 bases are shared with TRBD1. The CDR3 runs 16 residues. CDR1 and CDR2 from the germline V gene are SGHRS and YFSETQ. The trim removed 6 bases at V and 2 bases at J, leaving 7 bases unmatched. The CDR3 DNA sequence: TGCGCCAGCACCCGCCTGGGACAGGGGGCTGGAAACACCATATATTTT. Translation gives CASTRLGQGAGNTIYF.

This clone occurred once. This chain uses TRBV19 with TRBJ1-1; maybe TRBD1 (5 bases). The CDR3 runs 14 residues. Germline-derived CDR1 and CDR2 are LNHDA and SQIVND (reference sequence). The V gene lost 4 bases and the J gene lost 4 bases, with 13 bases spanning the gap. The CDR3 DNA reads as TGTGCCAGTAGTAAGGGCCCCGGGGGCACTGAAGCTTTCTTT. Protein: CASSKGPGGTEAFF. The full variable domain, in which reference TRBV19 and TRBJ1-1 provide the parts outside the CDR3, is DGGITQSPKYLFRKEGQNVTLSCEQNLNHDAMYWYRQDPGQGLRLIYYSQIVNDFQKGDIAEGYSVSREKKESFPLTVTSAQKNPTAFYLCASSKGPGGTEAFFGQGTRLTVV.

CDR3: CASSHPGQGAYEQYF. DNA for the CDR3: TGTGCCAGCAGTCACCCGGGACAGGGAGCCTACGAGCAGTACTTC. V and J are TRBV28 and TRBJ2-7; 9 positions match TRBD1. Looked up from germline, CDR1 is MDHEN and CDR2 is SYDVKM. Trimming took 5 bases from V and 2 from J; bases not matched to a gene: 7. The CDR3 consists of 15 residues.

The CDR3, as DNA: TGCAGCGTTGCTGGACTAGCGGGAGCGGTCCCCTACAATGAGCAGTTCTTC. Its protein is CSVAGLAGAVPYNEQFF. The V and J genes are TRBV29-1 and TRBJ2-1; TRBD2 matches 13 bases. V was pared by 4 bases and J by 2 bases, with 8 bases of the junction left unmatched. CDR1 is SQVTM, CDR2 ANQGSEA, per germline. The CDR3 spans 17 residues.

The V gene is TRBV29-1, the J gene TRBJ1-2, with D possibly being TRBD1 (6 bases). This CDR3 region has 14 residues. The V gene lost 6 bases and the J gene lost 4 bases, with 18 bases spanning the gap. Germline V gene lookup returns CDR1 SQVTM and CDR2 ANQGSEA. The DNA for the CDR3 is TGCAGCGTAGTGGACAGTGACCCGACCTATGGCTACACCTTC. Its protein is CSVVDSDPTYGYTF.

The chain is built from TRBV27 and TRBJ2-3; 8 bases are a match to TRBD2. The CDR3 loop spans 15 amino acids. The germline V gene encodes CDR1 MNHEY and CDR2 SMNVEV (reference sequence). Losses at the gene ends were 7 bases for V and 3 bases for J; bases not matched to a gene: 9. The CDR3 DNA is TGTGCCAGCAACCCGGGAGGGCCTGGTACAGATACGCAGTATTTT. It yields the protein CASNPGGPGTDTQYF.

This clone was seen just once. The chain links TRBV7-8 to TRBJ1-1; 7 bases map to TRBD1. Trimming at V came to 4 bases and at J to 1 base, leaving 6 bases not matched to a gene. The CDR3 extends over 15 amino acids. Germline CDR1 is SGHVS and CDR2 is FQNEAQ. The DNA for the CDR3 is TGTGCCAGCAGCTCAAAGAGGGGGCGGAACACTGAAGCTTTCTTT. Translating it yields CASSSKRGRNTEAFF.

V usage is TRBV7-6 and J usage is TRBJ2-7; 11 nucleotides agree with TRBD2. The V and J ends lost 5 bases and 1 base, in that order; junction bases with no gene match: 4. Germline V CDR1 and CDR2: SGHVS, FNYEAQ. The CDR3 is 15 amino acids. The chain's CDR3 is CASSPGTSGSYEQYF. The CDR3, as DNA: TGTGCCAGCAGCCCTGGGACTAGCGGATCCTACGAGCAGTACTTC.

The V and J genes are TRBV5-1 and TRBJ2-1; 10 nucleotides agree with TRBD2. Trimming removed 5 bases from V and 4 bases from J; junction bases left unmatched: 9. The CDR3 spans 16 residues. Germline V lookup: CDR1 SGHRS, CDR2 YFSETQ. CDR3 sequence: CASRSSGSLAYNEQFF. The CDR3, as DNA: TGCGCCAGCAGGTCTAGCGGGAGTTTAGCTTACAATGAGCAGTTCTTC.

The genes are TRBV5-1 and TRBJ1-2; D uncertain. Germline lookup yields CDR1 SGHRS and CDR2 YFSETQ. Trimming left V 3 bases short and J 8 bases short, with 11 bases between. The CDR3 contains 12 residues. CDR3: CASSSSFEGYTF. CDR3 coding DNA: TGCGCCAGCAGCTCTTCTTTTGAGGGCTACACCTTC.

This chain's CDR3 is CASSGGQLGGNTIYF. CDR3 DNA: TGTGCCAGCAGCGGGGGACAGCTCGGTGGAAACACCATATATTTT. The gene calls are TRBV9 and TRBJ1-3, with TRBD1 matching over 7 bases. Germline V gene sequence: CDR1 SGDLS, CDR2 YYNGEE. V shed 3 bases, J shed 3 bases, and the junction held 6 bases outside the gene matches. The CDR3 is made up of 15 amino acids.